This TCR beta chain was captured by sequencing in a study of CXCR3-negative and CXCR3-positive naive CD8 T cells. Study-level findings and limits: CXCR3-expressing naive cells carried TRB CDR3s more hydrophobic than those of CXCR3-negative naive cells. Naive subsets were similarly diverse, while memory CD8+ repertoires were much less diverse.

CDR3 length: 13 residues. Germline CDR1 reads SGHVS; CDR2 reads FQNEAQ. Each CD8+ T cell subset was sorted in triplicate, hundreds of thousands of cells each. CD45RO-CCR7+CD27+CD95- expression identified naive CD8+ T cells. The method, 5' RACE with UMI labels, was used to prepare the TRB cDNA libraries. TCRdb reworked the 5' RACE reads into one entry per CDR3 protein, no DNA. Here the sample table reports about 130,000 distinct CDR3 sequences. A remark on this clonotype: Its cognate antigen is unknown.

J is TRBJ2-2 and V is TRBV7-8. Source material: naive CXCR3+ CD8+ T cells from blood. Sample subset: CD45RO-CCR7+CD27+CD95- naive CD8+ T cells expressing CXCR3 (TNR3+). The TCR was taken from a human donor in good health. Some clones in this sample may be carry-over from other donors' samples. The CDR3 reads CASSFVRTGELFF.